This T cell receptor (beta chain) was obtained from a study of blood T cell repertoires in COVID-19. Study-wide context: From T cells, B-cell-depleted T cells, or PBMCs came the material, which was cDNA or gDNA.

This table comes from immunoSEQ multiplex PCR, and its TCRdb copy is limited to in-frame clones, with some not included. The sample holds approximately 320,000 clones, around nine tenths seen once. Researchers sorted participants into cohorts using their self-reported clinical history. The sequence was collected from a man in his sixties who had recovered from COVID-19. Sequenced material: PBMCs or T cells enriched from blood (not recorded which).

CDR3 residues: CASAPMDRDSPLHF. The CDR3 region has the DNA TGTGCCAGCGCTCCGATGGACAGAGATTCACCCCTCCACTTT. This sequence joins TRBV18 and TRBJ1-6; TRBD1 is a possible D gene (6 bases). The CDR3 consists of 14 residues. Germline V gene sequence: CDR1 KGHSH, CDR2 LQKENI. With 8 bases removed from V and 8 bases from J, the gap between germline ends came to 16 bases. The whole variable domain, remainder taken from reference TRBV18 and TRBJ1-6, is NAGVMQNPRHLVRRRGQEARLRCSPMKGHSHVYWYRQLPEEGLKFMVYLQKENIIDESGMPKERFSAEFPKEGPSILRIQQVVRGDSAAYFCASAPMDRDSPLHFGNGTRLTVT.